This entry lists 9 T cell receptor beta chains sequenced from one sample in a study of shared clonotypes between healthy human individuals. The method was immunoSEQ multiplex PCR; TCRdb's version includes in-frame clones alone and lacks a portion of them. This table holds some 550,000 clones, around 97% found once. Specimen: naive CD4+ T cells sorted from blood. As to subset: CD45RA+ positively selected. These receptors all come from a woman in her 30s in good health.

This clone was counted a single time. This chain connects TRBV5-4 to TRBJ1-4; D is uncertain. Germline values: CDR1 SGHNT, CDR2 YYREEE (reference sequence). V lost 0 bases to trimming and J lost 3 bases, with 9 bases between them. The CDR3 spans 15 residues. The CDR3 loop reads CASSLELGSNEKLFF. The CDR3 DNA sequence: TGTGCCAGCAGCTTGGAATTGGGATCTAATGAAAAACTGTTTTTT.

The chain recombines TRBV5-8 with TRBJ2-7, with a weak D call TRBD1 (5 bases). Germline loops: CDR1 SGHTS, CDR2 YDEGEE. With 4 bases removed from V and 2 bases from J, the gap between germline ends came to 10 bases. This CDR3 spans 13 amino acids. The CDR3 loop reads CASSPGAPYEQYF. As DNA, the CDR3 is TGTGCCAGCAGCCCTGGGGCCCCCTACGAGCAGTACTTC.

The chain employs TRBV19 and TRBJ2-5, with 13 bases lining up with TRBD2. V lost 6 bases and J lost 2; bases outside the gene matches: 3. Germline values: CDR1 LNHDA, CDR2 SQIVND (reference sequence). The CDR3 loop spans 15 amino acids. The CDR3 DNA sequence: TGTGCCAGTAGAGGGACTAGCGGGGCTCAAGAGACCCAGTACTTC. It yields the protein CASRGTSGAQETQYF. The variable domain in full, with the rest retrieved from reference TRBV19 and TRBJ2-5, is DGGITQSPKYLFRKEGQNVTLSCEQNLNHDAMYWYRQDPGQGLRLIYYSQIVNDFQKGDIAEGYSVSREKKESFPLTVTSAQKNPTAFYLCASRGTSGAQETQYFGPGTRLLVL.

The genes are TRBV10-1 and TRBJ2-2; D is perhaps TRBD1 (5 bases). This CDR3 has 14 residues. Trimming pared 4 bases from V and 0 bases from J, leaving 6 bases between. CDR1 WNHNN and CDR2 SYGVQD come from the germline V gene (reference sequence). Written as DNA, the CDR3 is TGCGCCAGCAGTGGACAGACGAACACCGGGGAGCTGTTTTTT. Translating it yields CASSGQTNTGELFF.

V and J are TRBV7-9 and TRBJ2-7, with D maybe TRBD2 (6 bases). V lost 5 bases and J lost 0, with 11 bases in between. CDR1 SEHNR and CDR2 FQNEAQ come from the germline V gene (reference sequence). This CDR3 region has 14 residues. CDR3: CASSTRLGSYEQYF. CDR3 bases: TGTGCCAGCAGCACTCGACTAGGCTCCTACGAGCAGTACTTC. Together with reference TRBV7-9 and TRBJ2-7, the CDR3 gives the full variable domain: DTGVSQNPRHKITKRGQNVTFRCDPISEHNRLYWYRQTLGQGPEFLTYFQNEAQLEKSRLLSDRFSAERPKGSFSTLEIQRTEQGDSAMYLCASSTRLGSYEQYFGPGTRLTVT.

V gene TRBV18 combines with J gene TRBJ2-3, with 12 bases that match TRBD2. The CDR3 loop spans 17 amino acids. Germline lookup yields CDR1 KGHSH and CDR2 LQKENI. The ends lost 0 bases at V and 8 bases at J; junction bases unmatched: 9. For the CDR3, the DNA is TGTGCCAGCTCACCACCCGTTCTAGCGGGAGGGTCAAGTACGCAGTATTTT. Residues: CASSPPVLAGGSSTQYF.

This sequence joins TRBV18 and TRBJ2-2; 7 bases map to TRBD1. Trimming cost V 6 bases and J 4 bases; bases outside gene matches: 14. The CDR3 runs to 17 residues. Germline-derived CDR1 and CDR2 are KGHSH and LQKENI. CDR3 sequence reads: CASSFGGQASSTGELFF. The CDR3 bases are TGTGCCAGCTCCTTTGGCGGACAGGCTTCGAGCACCGGGGAGCTGTTTTTT.

V and J are TRBV21-1 and TRBJ2-1; the D segment call TRBD2 is taken from the table without a DNA check. TRBV21-1 is described as a pseudogene. CDR3 length equals 18 residues. The CDR3 is CASSKPTLSGAFYNEQFF. CDR3 nucleotide sequence: TGTGCCAGCAGCAAACCTACCCTTAGCGGGGCCTTCTACAATGAGCAGTTCTTC.

V and J are TRBV19 and TRBJ2-7; a possible D gene is TRBD1 (6 bases). Trimming took off 1 base at V and 5 bases at J, with 12 bases between the two ends. The V gene's germline CDR1 is LNHDA and CDR2 SQIVND (reference sequence). The CDR3 totals 14 residues. The CDR3, as DNA: TGTGCCAGTAGTATAGGTTTCAGGGGCCACGAGCAGTACTTC. Translated: CASSIGFRGHEQYF.